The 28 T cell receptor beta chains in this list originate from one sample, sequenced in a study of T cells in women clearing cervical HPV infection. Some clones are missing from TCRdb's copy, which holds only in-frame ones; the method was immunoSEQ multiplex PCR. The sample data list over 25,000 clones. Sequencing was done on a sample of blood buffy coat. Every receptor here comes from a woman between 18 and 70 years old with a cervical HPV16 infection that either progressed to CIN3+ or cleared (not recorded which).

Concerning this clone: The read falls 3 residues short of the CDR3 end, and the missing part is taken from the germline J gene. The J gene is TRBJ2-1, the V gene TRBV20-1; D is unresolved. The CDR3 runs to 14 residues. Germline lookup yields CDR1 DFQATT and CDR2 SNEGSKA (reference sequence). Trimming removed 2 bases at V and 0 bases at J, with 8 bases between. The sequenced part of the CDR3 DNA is TGCAGTGCTAGAAAACTCTACTCCTACAATGAG. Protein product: CSARKLYSYNE. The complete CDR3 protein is CSARKLYSYNEQFF.

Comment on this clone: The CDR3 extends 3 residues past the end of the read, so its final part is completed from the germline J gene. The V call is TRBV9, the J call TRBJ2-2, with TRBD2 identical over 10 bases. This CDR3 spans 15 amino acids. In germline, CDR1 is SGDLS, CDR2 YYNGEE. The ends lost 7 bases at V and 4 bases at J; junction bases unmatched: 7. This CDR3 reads CASAPGLASTGELFF. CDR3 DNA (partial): TGTGCCAGCGCTCCGGGACTAGCGAGCACCGGGGAG.

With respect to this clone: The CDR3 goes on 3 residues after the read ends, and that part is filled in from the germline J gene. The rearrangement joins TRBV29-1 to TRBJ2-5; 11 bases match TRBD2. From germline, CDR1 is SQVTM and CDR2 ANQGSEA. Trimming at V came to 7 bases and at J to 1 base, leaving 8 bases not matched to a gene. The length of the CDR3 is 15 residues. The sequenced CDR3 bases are TGCAGCGCCTCAATACTAGCGGGAGTCCAAGAGACC. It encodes CSASILAGVQET. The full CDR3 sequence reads CSASILAGVQETQYF.

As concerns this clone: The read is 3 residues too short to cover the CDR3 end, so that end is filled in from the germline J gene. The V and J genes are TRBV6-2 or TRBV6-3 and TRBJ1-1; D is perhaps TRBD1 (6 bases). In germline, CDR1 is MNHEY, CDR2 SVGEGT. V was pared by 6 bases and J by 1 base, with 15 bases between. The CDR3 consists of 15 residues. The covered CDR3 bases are TGTGCCAGCAGCCCTTACAGGGAAGGGAACACTGAA. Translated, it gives CASSPYREGNTE. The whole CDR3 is CASSPYREGNTEAFF.

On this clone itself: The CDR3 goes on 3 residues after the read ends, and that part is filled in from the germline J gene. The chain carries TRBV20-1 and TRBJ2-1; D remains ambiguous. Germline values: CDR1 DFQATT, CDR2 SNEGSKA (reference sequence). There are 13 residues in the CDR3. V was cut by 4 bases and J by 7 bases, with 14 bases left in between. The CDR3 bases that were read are TGCAGTGCTATCCCCCGATCAGTGAATGAG. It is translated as CSAIPRSVNE. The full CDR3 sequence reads CSAIPRSVNEQFF.

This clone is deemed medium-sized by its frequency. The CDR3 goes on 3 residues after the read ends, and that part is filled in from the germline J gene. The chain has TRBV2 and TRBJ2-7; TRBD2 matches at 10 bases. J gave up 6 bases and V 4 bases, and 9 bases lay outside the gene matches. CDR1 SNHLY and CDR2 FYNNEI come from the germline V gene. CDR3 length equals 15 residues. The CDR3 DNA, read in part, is TGTGCCAGCAGTGGGAGGCTAGCGGGAGTGCGCGAG. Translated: CASSGRLAGVRE. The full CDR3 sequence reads CASSGRLAGVREQYF.

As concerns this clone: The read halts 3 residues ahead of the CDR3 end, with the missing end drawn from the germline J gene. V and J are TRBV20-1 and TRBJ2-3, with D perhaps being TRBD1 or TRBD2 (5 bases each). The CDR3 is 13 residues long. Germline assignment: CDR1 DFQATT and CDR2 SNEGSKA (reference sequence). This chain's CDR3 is CSASYPGRETQYF. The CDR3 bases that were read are TGCAGTGCTAGTTACCCAGGGAGAGAGACG.

The CDR3 is CASSLGASGSITYNEQFF. The CDR3 bases that were read are TGTGCCAGCAGCTTAGGAGCTAGCGGGAGTATCACCTACAATGAG. This chain links TRBV7-6 with TRBJ2-1; TRBD2 matches 10 bases. The read halts 3 residues ahead of the CDR3 end, with the missing end drawn from the germline J gene. Looked up from germline, CDR1 is SGHVS and CDR2 is FNYEAQ. Trimming removed 1 base from V and 2 bases from J; junction bases left unmatched: 8. The CDR3 sequence is 18 residues long.

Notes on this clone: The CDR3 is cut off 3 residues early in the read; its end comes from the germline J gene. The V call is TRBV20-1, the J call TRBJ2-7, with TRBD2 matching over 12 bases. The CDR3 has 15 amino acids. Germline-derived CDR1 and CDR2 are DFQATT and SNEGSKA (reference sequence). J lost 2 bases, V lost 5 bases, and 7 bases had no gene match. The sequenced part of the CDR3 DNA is TGCAGTGCTGTGGGACTAGCGGGCTATACCTACGAG. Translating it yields CSAVGLAGYTYE. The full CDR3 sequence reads CSAVGLAGYTYEQYF.

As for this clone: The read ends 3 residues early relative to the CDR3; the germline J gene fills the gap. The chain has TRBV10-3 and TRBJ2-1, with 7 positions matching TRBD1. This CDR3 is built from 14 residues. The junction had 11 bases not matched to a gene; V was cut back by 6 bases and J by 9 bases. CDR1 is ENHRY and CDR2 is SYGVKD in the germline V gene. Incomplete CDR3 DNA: TGTGCCATCAGCACAAAGACAGGGCATGGTGAG. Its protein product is CAISTKTGHGE. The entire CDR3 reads CAISTKTGHGEQFF.

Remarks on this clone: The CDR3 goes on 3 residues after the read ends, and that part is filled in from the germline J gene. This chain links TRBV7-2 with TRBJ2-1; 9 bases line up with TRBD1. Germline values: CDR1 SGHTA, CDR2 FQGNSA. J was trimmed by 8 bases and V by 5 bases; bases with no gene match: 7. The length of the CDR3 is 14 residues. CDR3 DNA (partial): TGTGCCAGCAGCGATCCGGGACAGGGCTATGAG. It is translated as CASSDPGQGYE. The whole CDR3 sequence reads CASSDPGQGYEQFF.

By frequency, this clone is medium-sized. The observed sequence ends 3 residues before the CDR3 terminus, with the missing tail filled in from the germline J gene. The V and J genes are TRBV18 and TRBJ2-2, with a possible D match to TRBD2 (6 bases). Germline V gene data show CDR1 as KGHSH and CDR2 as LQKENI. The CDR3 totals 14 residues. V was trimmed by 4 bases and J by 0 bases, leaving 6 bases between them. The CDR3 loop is CASSRLANTGELFF. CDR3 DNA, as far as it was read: TGTGCCAGCTCACGACTAGCGAACACCGGGGAG.

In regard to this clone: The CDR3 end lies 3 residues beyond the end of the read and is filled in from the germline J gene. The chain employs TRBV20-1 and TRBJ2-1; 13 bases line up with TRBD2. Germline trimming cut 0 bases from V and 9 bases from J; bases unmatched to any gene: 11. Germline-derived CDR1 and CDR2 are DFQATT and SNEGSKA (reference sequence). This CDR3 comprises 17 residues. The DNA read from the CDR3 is TGCAGTGCTAGAGACCGGACTAGCGGGAGCTCCCCGGGTGAG. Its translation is CSARDRTSGSSPGE. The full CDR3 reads CSARDRTSGSSPGEQFF.

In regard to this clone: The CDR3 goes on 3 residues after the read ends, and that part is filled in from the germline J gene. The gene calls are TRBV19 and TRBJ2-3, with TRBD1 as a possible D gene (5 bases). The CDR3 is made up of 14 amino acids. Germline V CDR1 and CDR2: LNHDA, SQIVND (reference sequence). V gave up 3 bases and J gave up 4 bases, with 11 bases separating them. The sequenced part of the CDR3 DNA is TGTGCCAGTAGTATTAGGGGTCGGGCAGATACG. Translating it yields CASSIRGRADT. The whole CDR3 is CASSIRGRADTQYF.

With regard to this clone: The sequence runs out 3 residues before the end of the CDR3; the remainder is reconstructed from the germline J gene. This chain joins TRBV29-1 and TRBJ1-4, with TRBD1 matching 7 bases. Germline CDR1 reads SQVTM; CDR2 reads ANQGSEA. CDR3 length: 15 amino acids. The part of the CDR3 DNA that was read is TGCAGCGCCCGACAGGGAAGCTCTGGGGCCAACGTA. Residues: CSARQGSSGANV. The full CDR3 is CSARQGSSGANVLFF. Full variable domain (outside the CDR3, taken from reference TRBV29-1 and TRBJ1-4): SAVISQKPSRDICQRGTSLTIQCQVDSQVTMMFWYRQQPGQSLTLIATANQGSEATYESGFVIDKFPISRPNLTFSTLTVSNMSPEDSSIYLCSARQGSSGANVLFFGSGTQLSVL.

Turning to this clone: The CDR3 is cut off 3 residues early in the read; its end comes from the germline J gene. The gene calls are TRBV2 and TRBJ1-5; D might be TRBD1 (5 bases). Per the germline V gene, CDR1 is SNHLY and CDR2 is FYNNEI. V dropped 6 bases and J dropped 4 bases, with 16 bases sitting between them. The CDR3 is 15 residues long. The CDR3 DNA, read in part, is TGTGCCAGCAGGGAGGGGAGGGGAATTAATCAGCCC. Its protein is CASREGRGINQP. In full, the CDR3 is CASREGRGINQPQHF.

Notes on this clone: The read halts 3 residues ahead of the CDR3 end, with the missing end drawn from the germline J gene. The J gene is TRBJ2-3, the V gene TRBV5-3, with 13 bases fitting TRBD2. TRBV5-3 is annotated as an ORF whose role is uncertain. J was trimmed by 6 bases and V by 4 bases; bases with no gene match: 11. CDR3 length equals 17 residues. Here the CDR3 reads CARSHIRTSGSIDTQYF. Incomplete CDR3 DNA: TGTGCCAGAAGCCATATCCGGACTAGCGGGAGTATTGATACG.

The CDR3 sequence: CASSLNNDYTF. The part of the CDR3 DNA that was read is TGTGCCAGCAGCTTGAACAATGAC. This chain connects TRBV7-9 to TRBJ1-2; no definite D call. The read is 3 residues too short to cover the CDR3 end, so that end is filled in from the germline J gene. Germline lookup yields CDR1 SEHNR and CDR2 FQNEAQ (reference sequence). This CDR3 comprises 11 residues.

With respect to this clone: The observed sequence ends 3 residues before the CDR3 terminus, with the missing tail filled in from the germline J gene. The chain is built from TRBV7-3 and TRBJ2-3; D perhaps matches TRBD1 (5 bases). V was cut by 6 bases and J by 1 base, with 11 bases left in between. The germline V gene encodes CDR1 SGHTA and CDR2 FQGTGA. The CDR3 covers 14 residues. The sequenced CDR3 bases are TGTGCCAGCAGTAGGGCCAGGGGCACAGATACG. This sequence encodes CASSRARGTDT. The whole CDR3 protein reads CASSRARGTDTQYF. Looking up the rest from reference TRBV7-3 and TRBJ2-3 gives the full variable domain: GAGVSQTPSNKVTEKGKYVELRCDPISGHTALYWYRQSLGQGPEFLIYFQGTGAADDSGLPNDRFFAVRPEGSVSTLKIQRTERGDSAVYLCASSRARGTDTQYFGPGTRLTVL.

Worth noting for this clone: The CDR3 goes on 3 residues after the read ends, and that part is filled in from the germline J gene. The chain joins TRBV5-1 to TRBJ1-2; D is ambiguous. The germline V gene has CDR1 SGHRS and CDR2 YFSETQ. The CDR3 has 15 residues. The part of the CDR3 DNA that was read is TGCGCCAGCAGCTTGGGACCCGGCAACATGCGGGGC. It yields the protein CASSLGPGNMRG. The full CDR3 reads CASSLGPGNMRGYTF.

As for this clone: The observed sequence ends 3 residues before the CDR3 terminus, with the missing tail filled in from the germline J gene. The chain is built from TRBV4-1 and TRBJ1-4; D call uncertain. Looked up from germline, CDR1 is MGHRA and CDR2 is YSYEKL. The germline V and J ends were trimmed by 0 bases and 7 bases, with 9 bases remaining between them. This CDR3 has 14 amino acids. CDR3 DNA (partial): TGCGCCAGCAGCCAAGATTGGGCAGTTGAAAAA. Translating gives CASSQDWAVEK. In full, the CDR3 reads CASSQDWAVEKLFF.

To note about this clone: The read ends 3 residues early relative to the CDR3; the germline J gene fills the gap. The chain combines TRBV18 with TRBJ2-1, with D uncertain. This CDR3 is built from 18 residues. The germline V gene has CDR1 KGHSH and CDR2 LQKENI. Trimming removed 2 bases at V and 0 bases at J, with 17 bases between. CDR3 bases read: TGTGCCAGCTCACCAATCGACCAGAGCGCGAGCTCCTACAATGAG. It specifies CASSPIDQSASSYNE. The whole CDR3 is CASSPIDQSASSYNEQFF.

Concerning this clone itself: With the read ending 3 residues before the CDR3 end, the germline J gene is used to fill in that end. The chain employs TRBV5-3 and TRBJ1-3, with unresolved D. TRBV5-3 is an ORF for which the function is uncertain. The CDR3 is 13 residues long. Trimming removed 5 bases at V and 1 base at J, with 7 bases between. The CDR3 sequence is CARRRSSGNTIYF. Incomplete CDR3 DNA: TGTGCCAGAAGGCGGAGTTCTGGAAACACC.

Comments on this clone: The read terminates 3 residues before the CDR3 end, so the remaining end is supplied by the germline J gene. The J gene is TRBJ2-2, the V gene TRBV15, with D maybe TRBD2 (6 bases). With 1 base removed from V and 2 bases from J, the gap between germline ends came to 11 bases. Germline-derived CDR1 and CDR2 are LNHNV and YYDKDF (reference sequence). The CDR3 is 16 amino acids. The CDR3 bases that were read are TGTGCCACCAGCAGAGGGGACTCGATAAACACCGGGGAG. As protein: CATSRGDSINTGE. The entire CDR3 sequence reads CATSRGDSINTGELFF.

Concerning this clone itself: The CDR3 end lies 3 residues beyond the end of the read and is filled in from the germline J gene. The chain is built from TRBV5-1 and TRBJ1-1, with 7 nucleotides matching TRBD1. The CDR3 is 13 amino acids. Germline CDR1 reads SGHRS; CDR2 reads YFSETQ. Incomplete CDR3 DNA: TGCGCCAGTAGTGGACAGGTGGGTTCAGAA. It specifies CASSGQVGSE. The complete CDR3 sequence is CASSGQVGSEAFF.

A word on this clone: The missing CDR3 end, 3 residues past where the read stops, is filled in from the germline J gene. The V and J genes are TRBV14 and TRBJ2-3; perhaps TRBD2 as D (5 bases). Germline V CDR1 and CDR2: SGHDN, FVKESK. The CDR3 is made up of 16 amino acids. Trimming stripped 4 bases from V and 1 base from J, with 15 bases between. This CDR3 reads CASSLGRGRGTDTQYF. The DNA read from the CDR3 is TGTGCCAGCAGCCTTGGACGCGGGCGGGGCACAGATACG.

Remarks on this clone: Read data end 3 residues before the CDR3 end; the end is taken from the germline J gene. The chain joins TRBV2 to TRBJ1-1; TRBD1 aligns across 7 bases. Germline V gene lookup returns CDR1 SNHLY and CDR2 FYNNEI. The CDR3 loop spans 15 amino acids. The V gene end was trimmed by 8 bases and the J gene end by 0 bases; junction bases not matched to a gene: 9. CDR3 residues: CASLQGPLMNTEAFF. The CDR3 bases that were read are TGTGCCAGCCTACAGGGGCCGCTCATGAACACTGAA.

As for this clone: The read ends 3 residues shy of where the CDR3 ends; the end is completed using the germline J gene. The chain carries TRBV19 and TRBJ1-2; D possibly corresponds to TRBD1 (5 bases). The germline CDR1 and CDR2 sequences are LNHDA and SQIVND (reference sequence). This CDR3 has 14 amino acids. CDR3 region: CASSIQDTSYDYTF. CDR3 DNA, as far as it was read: TGTGCCAGTAGTATTCAGGACACCTCCTACGAC. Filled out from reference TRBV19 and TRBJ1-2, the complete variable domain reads DGGITQSPKYLFRKEGQNVTLSCEQNLNHDAMYWYRQDPGQGLRLIYYSQIVNDFQKGDIAEGYSVSREKKESFPLTVTSAQKNPTAFYLCASSIQDTSYDYTFGSGTRLTVV.